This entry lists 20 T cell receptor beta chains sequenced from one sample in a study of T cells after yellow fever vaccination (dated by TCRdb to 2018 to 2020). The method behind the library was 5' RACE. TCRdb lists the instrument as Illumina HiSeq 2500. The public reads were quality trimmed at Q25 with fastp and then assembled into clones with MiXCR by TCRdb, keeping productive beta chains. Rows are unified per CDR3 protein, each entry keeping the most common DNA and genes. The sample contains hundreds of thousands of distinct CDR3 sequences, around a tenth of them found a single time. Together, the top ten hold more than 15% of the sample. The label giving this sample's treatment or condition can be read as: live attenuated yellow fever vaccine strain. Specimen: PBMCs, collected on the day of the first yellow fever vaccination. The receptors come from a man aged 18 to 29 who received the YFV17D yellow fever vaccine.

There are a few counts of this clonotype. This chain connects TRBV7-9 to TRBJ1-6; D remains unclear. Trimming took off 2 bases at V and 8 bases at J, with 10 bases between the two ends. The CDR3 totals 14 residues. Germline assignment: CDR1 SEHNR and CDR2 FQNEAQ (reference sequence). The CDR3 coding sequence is TGTGCCAGCAGCTTAACGGGCGAAGATTCACCCCTCCACTTT. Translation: CASSLTGEDSPLHF.

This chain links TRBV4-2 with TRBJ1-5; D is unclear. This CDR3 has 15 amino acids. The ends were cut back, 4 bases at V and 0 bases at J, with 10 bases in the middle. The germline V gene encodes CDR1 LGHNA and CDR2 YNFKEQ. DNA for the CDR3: TGTGCCAGCAGCCGCCGGGTAGATAGCAATCAGCCCCAGCATTTT. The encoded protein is CASSRRVDSNQPQHF.

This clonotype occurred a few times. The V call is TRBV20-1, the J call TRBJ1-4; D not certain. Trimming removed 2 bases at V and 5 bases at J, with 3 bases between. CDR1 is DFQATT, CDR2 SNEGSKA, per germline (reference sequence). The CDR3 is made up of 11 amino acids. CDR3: CSARSNEKLFF. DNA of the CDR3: TGCAGTGCTAGATCCAATGAAAAACTGTTTTTT.

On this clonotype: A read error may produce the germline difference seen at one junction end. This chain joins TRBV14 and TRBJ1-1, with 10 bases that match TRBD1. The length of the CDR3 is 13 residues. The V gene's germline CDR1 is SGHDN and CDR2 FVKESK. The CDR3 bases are TGTGCCAGTAGCCGGGACAGGGGAACTGAAGCTTTCTTT. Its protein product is CASSRDRGTEAFF.

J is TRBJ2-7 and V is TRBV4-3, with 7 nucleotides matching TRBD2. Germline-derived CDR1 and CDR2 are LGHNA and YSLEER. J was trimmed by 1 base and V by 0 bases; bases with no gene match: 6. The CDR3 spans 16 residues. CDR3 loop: CASSQEASSGSYEQYF. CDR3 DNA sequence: TGCGCCAGCAGCCAAGAGGCGTCTAGCGGTTCCTACGAGCAGTACTTC.

The CDR3, as DNA: TGTGCCAGCAGCCCCCAGGGGCTCGAAAAACTGTTTTTT. This encodes CASSPQGLEKLFF. The genes are TRBV3-1 and TRBJ1-4; maybe TRBD1 (6 bases). The CDR3 spans 13 residues. The V end lost 4 bases, the J end lost 8 bases, and 11 bases lay between the germline ends. Germline assignment: CDR1 LGHDT and CDR2 YNNKEL (reference sequence).

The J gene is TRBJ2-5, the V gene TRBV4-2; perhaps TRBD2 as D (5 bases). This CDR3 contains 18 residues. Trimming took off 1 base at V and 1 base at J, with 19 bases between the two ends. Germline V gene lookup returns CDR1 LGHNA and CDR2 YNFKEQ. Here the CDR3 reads CASSQVVSSRAVQETQYF. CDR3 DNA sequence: TGTGCCAGCAGCCAAGTGGTTTCAAGTCGAGCGGTCCAAGAGACCCAGTACTTC.

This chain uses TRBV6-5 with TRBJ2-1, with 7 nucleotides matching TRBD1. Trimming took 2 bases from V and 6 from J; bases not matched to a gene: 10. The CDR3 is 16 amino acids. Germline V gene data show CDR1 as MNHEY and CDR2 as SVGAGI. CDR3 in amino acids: CASSYSLQGTPNEQFF. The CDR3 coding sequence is TGTGCCAGCAGTTACAGTCTACAGGGGACCCCCAATGAGCAGTTCTTC.

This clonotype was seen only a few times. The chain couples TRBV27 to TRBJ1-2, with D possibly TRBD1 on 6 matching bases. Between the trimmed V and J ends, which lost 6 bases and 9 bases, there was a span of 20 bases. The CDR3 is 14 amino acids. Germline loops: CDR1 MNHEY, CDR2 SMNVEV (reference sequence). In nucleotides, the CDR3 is TGTGCCAGCAGCTATTTAACAGGGCGTTTGAGCTACACCTTC. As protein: CASSYLTGRLSYTF.

CDR3 DNA: TGCGCCAGCAGCTTGACCCAGGCAACTAATGAAAAACTGTTTTTT. As protein: CASSLTQATNEKLFF. The chain joins TRBV5-1 to TRBJ1-4; D is ambiguous. CDR3 length: 15 amino acids. Trimming shortened V by 1 base and J by 0 bases, and 7 bases separated the two germline ends. Germline CDR1 reads SGHRS; CDR2 reads YFSETQ.

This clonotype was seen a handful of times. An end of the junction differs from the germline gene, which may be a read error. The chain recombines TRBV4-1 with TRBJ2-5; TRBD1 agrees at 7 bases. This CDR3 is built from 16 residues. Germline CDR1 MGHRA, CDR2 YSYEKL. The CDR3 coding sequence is TGCGCCAGCAGCAAAGAAGGGGGCGGAGTGCGAGAGACCCAGTACTTC. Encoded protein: CASSKEGGGVRETQYF.

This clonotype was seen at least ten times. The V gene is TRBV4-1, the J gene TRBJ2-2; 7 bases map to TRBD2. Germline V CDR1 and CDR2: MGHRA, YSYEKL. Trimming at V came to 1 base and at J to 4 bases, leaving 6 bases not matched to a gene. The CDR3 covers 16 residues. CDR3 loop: CASSQAAGGFTGELFF. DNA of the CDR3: TGCGCCAGCAGCCAAGCTGCCGGGGGGTTCACCGGGGAGCTGTTTTTT.

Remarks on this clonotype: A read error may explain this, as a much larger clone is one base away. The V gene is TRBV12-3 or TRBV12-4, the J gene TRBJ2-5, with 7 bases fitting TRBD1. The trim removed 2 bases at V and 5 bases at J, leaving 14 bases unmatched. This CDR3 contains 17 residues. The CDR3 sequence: CASSLLSGGFTLETQYF. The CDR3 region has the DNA TGTGCCAGCAGTTTACTCTCAGGGGGATTTACATTGGAGACCCAGTACTTC.

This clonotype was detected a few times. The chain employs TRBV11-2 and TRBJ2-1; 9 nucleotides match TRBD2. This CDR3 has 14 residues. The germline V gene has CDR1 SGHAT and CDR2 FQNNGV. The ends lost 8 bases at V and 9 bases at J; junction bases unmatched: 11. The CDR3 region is CASGLISGGGEQFF. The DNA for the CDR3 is TGTGCCAGCGGATTGATTAGCGGGGGCGGTGAGCAGTTCTTC.

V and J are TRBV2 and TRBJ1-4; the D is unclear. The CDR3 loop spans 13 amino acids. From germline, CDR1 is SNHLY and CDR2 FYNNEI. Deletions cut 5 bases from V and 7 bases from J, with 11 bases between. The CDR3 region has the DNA TGTGCCAGCAGTACTTTCATCGCTGAAAAACTGTTTTTT. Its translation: CASSTFIAEKLFF.

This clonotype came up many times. CDR3 protein: CASSYGTGYEQYF. CDR3 bases: TGTGCCAGCAGCTACGGGACAGGCTACGAGCAGTACTTC. The chain carries TRBV3-1 and TRBJ2-7; 8 bases agree with TRBD1. Per the germline V gene, CDR1 is LGHDT and CDR2 is YNNKEL (reference sequence). The V segment lost 5 bases and the J segment 3 bases; nucleotides outside the gene matches: 3. The CDR3 is made up of 13 amino acids.

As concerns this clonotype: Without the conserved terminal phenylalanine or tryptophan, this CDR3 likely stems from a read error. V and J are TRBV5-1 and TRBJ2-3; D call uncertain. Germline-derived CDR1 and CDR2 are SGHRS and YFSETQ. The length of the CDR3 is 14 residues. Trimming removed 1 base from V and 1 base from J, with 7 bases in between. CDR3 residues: CASSLLRGTDTQYY. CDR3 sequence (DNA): TGCGCCAGCAGCTTGCTTAGAGGCACAGATACGCAGTATTAT.

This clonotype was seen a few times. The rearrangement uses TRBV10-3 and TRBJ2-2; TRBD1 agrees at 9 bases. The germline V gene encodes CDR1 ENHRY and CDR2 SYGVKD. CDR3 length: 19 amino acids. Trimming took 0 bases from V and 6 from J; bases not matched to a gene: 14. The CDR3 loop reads CAISESPFEARTGAGELFF. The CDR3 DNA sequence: TGTGCCATCAGTGAGTCCCCGTTCGAGGCCAGGACAGGGGCCGGGGAGCTGTTTTTT.

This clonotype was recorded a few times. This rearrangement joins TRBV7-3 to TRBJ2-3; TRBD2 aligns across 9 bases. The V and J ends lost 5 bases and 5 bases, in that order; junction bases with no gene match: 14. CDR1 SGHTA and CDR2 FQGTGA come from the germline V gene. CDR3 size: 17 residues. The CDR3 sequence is CASSAWGRASGKDTQYF. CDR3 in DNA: TGTGCCAGCAGCGCCTGGGGACGGGCTAGCGGGAAAGATACGCAGTATTTT.

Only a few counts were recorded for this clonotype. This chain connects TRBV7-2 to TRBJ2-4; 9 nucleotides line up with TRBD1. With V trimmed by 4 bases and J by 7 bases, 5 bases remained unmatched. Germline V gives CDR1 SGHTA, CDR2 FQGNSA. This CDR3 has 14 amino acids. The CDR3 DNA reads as TGTGCCAGCAGCTCCTACAGGGGGCGGAACATTCAGTACTTC. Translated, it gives CASSSYRGRNIQYF. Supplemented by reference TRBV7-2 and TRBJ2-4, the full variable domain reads GAGVSQSPSNKVTEKGKDVELRCDPISGHTALYWYRQSLGQGLEFLIYFQGNSAPDKSGLPSDRFSAERTGGSVSTLTIQRTQQEDSAVYLCASSSYRGRNIQYFGAGTRLSVL.